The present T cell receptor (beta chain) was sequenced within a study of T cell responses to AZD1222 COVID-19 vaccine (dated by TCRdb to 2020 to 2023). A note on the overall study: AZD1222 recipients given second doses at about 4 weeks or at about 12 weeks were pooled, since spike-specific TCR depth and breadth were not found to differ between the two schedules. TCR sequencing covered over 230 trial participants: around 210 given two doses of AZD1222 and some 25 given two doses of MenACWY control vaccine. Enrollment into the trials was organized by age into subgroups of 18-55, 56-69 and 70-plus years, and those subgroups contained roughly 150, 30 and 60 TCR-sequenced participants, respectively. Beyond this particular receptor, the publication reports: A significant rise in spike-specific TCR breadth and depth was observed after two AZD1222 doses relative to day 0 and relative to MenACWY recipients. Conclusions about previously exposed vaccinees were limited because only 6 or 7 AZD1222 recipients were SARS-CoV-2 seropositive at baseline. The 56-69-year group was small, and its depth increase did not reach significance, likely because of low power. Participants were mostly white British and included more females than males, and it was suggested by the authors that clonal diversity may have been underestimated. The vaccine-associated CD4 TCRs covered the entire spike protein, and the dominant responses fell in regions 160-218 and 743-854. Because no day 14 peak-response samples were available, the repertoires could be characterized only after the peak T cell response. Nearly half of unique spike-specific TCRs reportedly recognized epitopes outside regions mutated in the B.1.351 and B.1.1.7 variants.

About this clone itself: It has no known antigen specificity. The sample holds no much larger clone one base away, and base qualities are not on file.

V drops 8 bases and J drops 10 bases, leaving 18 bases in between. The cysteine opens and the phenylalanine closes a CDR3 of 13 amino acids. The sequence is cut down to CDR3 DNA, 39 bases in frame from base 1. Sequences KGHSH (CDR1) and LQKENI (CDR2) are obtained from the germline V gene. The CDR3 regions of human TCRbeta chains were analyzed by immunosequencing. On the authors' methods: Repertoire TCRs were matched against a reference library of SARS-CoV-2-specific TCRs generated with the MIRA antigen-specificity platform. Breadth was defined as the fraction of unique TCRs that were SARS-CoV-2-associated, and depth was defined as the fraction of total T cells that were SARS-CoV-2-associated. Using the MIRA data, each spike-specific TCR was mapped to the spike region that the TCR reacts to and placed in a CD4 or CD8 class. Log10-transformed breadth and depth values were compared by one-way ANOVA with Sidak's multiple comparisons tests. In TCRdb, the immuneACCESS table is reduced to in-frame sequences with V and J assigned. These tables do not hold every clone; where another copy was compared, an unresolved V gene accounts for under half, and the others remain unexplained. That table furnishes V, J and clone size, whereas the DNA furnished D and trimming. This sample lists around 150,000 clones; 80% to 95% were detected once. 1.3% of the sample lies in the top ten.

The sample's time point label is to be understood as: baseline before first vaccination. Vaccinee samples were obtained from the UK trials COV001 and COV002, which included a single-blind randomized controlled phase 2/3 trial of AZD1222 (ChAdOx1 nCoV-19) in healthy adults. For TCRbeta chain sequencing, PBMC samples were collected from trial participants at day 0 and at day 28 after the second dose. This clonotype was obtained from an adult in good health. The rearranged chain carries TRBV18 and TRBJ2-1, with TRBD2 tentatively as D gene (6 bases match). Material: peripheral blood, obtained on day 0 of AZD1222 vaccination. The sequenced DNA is TGTGCCAGCGGCAGTGCTCCGGGAGAGGAGCAGTTCTTC. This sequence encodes CASGSAPGEEQFF.